Below are 18 T cell receptor beta chains sequenced from a single sample in a study of T cell changes during pregnancy in multiple sclerosis. Data came from immunoSEQ multiplex PCR; TCRdb stores just in-frame clones and leaves some out. This sample has about 70,000 clones, with about 91% found just once. Here the sequenced sample was peripheral blood, taken in the first trimester of pregnancy. Receptors originate from a female donor with multiple sclerosis, enrolled in a pregnancy study.

The V call is TRBV25-1, the J call TRBJ2-5; TRBD1 agrees at 8 bases. CDR3 length: 14 amino acids. The trim removed 3 bases at V and 7 bases at J, leaving 7 bases unmatched. Per the germline V gene, CDR1 is MGHDK and CDR2 is SYGVNS. The CDR3 bases are TGTGCCAGCAGTGACCCCGGACAGGGAGGGACCCAGTACTTC. It translates to CASSDPGQGGTQYF.

The gene calls are TRBV7-9 and TRBJ1-1, with unresolved D. This CDR3 has 12 amino acids. Trimming stripped 2 bases from V and 4 bases from J, with 5 bases between. From germline, CDR1 is SEHNR and CDR2 FQNEAQ (reference sequence). The CDR3 bases are TGTGCCAGCAGCTTAACACCCACTGAAGCTTTCTTT. It codes for CASSLTPTEAFF.

CDR3 sequence (DNA): TGTGCCAGCAGTAGGACAGACAACTATGGCTACACCTTC. It encodes CASSRTDNYGYTF. V usage is TRBV6-5 and J usage is TRBJ1-2; a possible D gene is TRBD1 (6 bases). The CDR3 runs to 13 residues. Germline assignment: CDR1 MNHEY and CDR2 SVGAGI. Trimming cost V 5 bases and J 2 bases, with 9 bases left between them.

The rearrangement links TRBV28 to TRBJ1-1, with D uncertain. Trimming pared 6 bases from V and 5 bases from J, leaving 10 bases between. CDR1 MDHEN and CDR2 SYDVKM come from the germline V gene. CDR3 size: 12 residues. The CDR3 sequence: CASRLPGTEAFF. CDR3 DNA sequence: TGTGCCAGCAGACTACCGGGGACTGAAGCTTTCTTT. The full variable domain, completed using reference TRBV28 and TRBJ1-1, is DVKVTQSSRYLVKRTGEKVFLECVQDMDHENMFWYRQDPGLGLRLIYFSYDVKMKEKGDIPEGYSVSREKKERFSLILESASTNQTSMYLCASRLPGTEAFFGQGTRLTVV.

In DNA form, the CDR3 reads TGTGCCAGCAGCCAAGATTCTCCGGTGGACGAGCAGTACTTC. This translates into CASSQDSPVDEQYF. The V and J genes are TRBV14 and TRBJ2-7; D is undetermined. This CDR3 has 14 residues. V shed 0 bases and J shed 5 bases, with 11 bases lying between them. The germline gives CDR1 SGHDN, CDR2 FVKESK.

The genes are TRBV11-3 and TRBJ2-3; 7 nucleotides line up with TRBD2. The CDR3 has 14 amino acids. Germline values: CDR1 SGHNT, CDR2 YENEEA. V was pared by 5 bases and J by 5 bases, with 7 bases of the junction left unmatched. This CDR3 is CASSVAGVVDTQYF. CDR3 DNA: TGTGCCAGCAGCGTCGCGGGAGTTGTAGATACGCAGTATTTT.

This clone has a single count. This chain links TRBV11-2 with TRBJ2-5; D not certain. The CDR3 extends over 13 amino acids. Germline V gives CDR1 SGHAT, CDR2 FQNNGV. V lost 1 base to trimming and J lost 2 bases, with 5 bases between them. The CDR3 spells CASSLGGQETQYF. The CDR3 region has the DNA TGTGCCAGCAGCTTAGGAGGACAAGAGACCCAGTACTTC.

This chain uses TRBV6-6 with TRBJ2-7; 7 nucleotides agree with TRBD2. The CDR3 consists of 15 residues. Germline V gene lookup returns CDR1 MNHNY and CDR2 SVGAGI (reference sequence). V shed 0 bases and J 4 bases; nucleotides not matched to a gene: 6. The CDR3, as DNA: TGTGCCAGCAGTTACTCCCAGCTAGCGGCGTACGAGCAGTACTTC. This codes for CASSYSQLAAYEQYF.

This clone was observed once. The chain carries TRBV7-9 and TRBJ1-4, with D perhaps matching TRBD1 (5 bases). V dropped 8 bases and J dropped 6 bases, with 19 bases sitting between them. This CDR3 has 15 residues. Germline CDR1 and CDR2: SEHNR and FQNEAQ (reference sequence). Written as DNA, the CDR3 is TGTGCCAGCCGGCCGGTGGGGTCACAGGATGAAAAACTGTTTTTT. It specifies CASRPVGSQDEKLFF.

In its sample, this clone was seen once. The rearrangement links TRBV11-2 to TRBJ2-3; 7 bases are shared with TRBD2. The CDR3 extends over 15 amino acids. CDR1 is SGHAT and CDR2 is FQNNGV in the germline V gene. J lost 1 base, V lost 5 bases, and 6 bases had no gene match. The CDR3 is CASSPGLAGTDTQYF. The CDR3 nucleotides are TGTGCCAGCAGCCCCGGGCTAGCGGGCACAGATACGCAGTATTTT.

The chain links TRBV5-8 to TRBJ1-1; D not certain. Per the germline V gene, CDR1 is SGHTS and CDR2 is YDEGEE. V lost 4 bases to trimming and J lost 3 bases, with 7 bases between them. This CDR3 comprises 12 residues. CDR3 sequence: CASSLVDTEAFF. CDR3 nucleotide sequence: TGTGCCAGCAGCCTAGTAGACACTGAAGCTTTCTTT.

The chain joins TRBV19 to TRBJ1-5; TRBD1 agrees at 7 bases. Germline V gives CDR1 LNHDA, CDR2 SQIVND (reference sequence). The CDR3 consists of 17 residues. V lost 5 bases to trimming and J lost 4 bases; unmatched junction nucleotides: 14. In nucleotides, the CDR3 is TGTGCCAGTAGTTCCGGGACAGCCGAACAAGTTAATCAGCCCCAGCATTTT. It translates to CASSSGTAEQVNQPQHF.

This sequence joins TRBV4-1 and TRBJ2-7, with TRBD2 matching 14 bases. The CDR3 contains 18 residues. The V and J ends lost 1 base and 5 bases, in that order; junction bases with no gene match: 10. Germline CDR1 is MGHRA and CDR2 is YSYEKL. CDR3 sequence: CASSQVDMGLAGVHEQYF. CDR3 bases: TGCGCCAGCAGCCAAGTAGATATGGGACTAGCGGGAGTACACGAGCAGTACTTC.

J is TRBJ2-7 and V is TRBV5-5; D unclear. Germline CDR1 and CDR2: SGHKS and YYEKEE (reference sequence). Trimming took off 1 base at V and 7 bases at J, with 12 bases between the two ends. This CDR3 has 13 residues. This CDR3 is CASSLPRRLEQYF. The CDR3 DNA is TGTGCCAGCAGCTTGCCCAGGCGTCTTGAGCAGTACTTC.

The rearrangement uses TRBV5-5 and TRBJ2-1; a possible D gene is TRBD1 (5 bases). Germline CDR1 and CDR2: SGHKS and YYEKEE (reference sequence). V shed 2 bases and J shed 10 bases, with 10 bases lying between them. This CDR3 is built from 12 residues. The chain's CDR3 is CASSFQDREQFF. Written as DNA, the CDR3 is TGTGCCAGCAGCTTTCAAGACAGAGAGCAGTTCTTC.

This rearrangement joins TRBV7-3 to TRBJ2-2; D might be TRBD2 (6 bases). Germline V gives CDR1 SGHTA, CDR2 FQGTGA. Deletions cut 1 base from V and 3 bases from J, with 15 bases between. The CDR3 covers 17 residues. CDR3 amino acids: CASSLNGGGLDTGELFF. The CDR3 DNA sequence: TGTGCCAGCAGCTTAAATGGTGGAGGGTTAGACACCGGGGAGCTGTTTTTT.

The chain uses TRBV30 and TRBJ1-5, with no clear D. Germline CDR1 reads GTSNPN; CDR2 reads SVGIG (reference sequence). CDR3 length: 13 amino acids. V lost 2 bases, J lost 3 bases, and 8 bases lay in between. The CDR3 nucleotides are TGTGCCTGGAGTAGCACAGCCAATCAGCCCCAGCATTTT. It specifies CAWSSTANQPQHF.

The rearrangement uses TRBV15 and TRBJ1-5; D possibly corresponds to TRBD1 (6 bases). Trimming left V 0 bases short and J 7 bases short, with 13 bases between. The CDR3 totals 15 residues. The germline V gene encodes CDR1 LNHNV and CDR2 YYDKDF (reference sequence). In nucleotides, the CDR3 is TGTGCCACCAGCAGAGATAAGGGGGGGTGGCAGCCCCAGCATTTT. Amino acids: CATSRDKGGWQPQHF.